Sequencing of this T cell receptor beta chain was carried out in a study of Ad26.COV2.S vaccination and SARS-CoV-2 variants. As for the study in general: The study gave Ad26.COV2.S intramuscularly, once or twice 56 days apart.

The treatment: some 20 received Ad26.COV2.S at low or high dose, single or two shots; roughly 5 received placebo; per-sample allocation not given. Collection of the samples took place on day 63 after the first injection of vaccine or placebo. This adult donor, from Boston, was 18-55 years old. The administered vaccine (an Ad26 vector) expressed Wuhan-strain SARS-CoV-2 spike. Libraries were prepared by immunoSEQ multiplex PCR; TCRdb keeps only in-frame clonotypes and omits some of them. The sample has 300,000 to 350,000 clones; roughly 90% are singletons. This clone came up a few times. Its antigen is unknown. Trimming shortened V by 2 bases and J by 5 bases, and 18 bases separated the two germline ends. This CDR3 spans 15 amino acids. Per germline, CDR1 GTSNPN and CDR2 SVGIG (reference sequence). Study conclusions and caveats: Measures of TCR breadth and depth may have fallen short of total T cell responses.

The chain has TRBV30 and TRBJ1-1, with D possibly being TRBD1 (5 bases). This sample comprised peripheral blood, obtained in a trial of Ad26.COV2.S vaccine versus placebo. The source is a person aged 18-60 years who received the Ad26.COV2.S COVID-19 vaccine or a placebo. The CDR3 reads CAWSPGTVVGTEAFF. The CDR3 DNA is TGTGCCTGGAGTCCCGGGACGGTTGTAGGGACTGAAGCTTTCTTT.